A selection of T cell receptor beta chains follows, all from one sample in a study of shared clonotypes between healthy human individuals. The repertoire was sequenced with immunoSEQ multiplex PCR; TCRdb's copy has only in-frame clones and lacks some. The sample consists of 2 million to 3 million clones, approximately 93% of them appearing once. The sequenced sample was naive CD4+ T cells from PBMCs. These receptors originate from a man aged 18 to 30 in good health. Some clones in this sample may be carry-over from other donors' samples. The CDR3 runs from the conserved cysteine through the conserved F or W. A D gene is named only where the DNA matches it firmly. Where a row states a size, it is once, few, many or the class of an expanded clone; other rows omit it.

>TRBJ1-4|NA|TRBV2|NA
TGTGCCAGCATGTTCCGGGGAGGCGCGGCTGAAAAACTGTTTTTT
CASMFRGGAAEKLFF
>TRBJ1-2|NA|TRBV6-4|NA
TGTGCCAGCAGTCTCGAGGCCGGTCGGCAAAACTATGGCTACACCTTC
CASSLEAGRQNYGYTF
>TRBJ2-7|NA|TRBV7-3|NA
TGTGCCAGCAGTCGGACAAACTCCTACGAGCAGTACTTC
CASSRTNSYEQYF
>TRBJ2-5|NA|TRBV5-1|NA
TGCGCCAGCAGCCCCCCGAACAGGGGAGGCGGGGAGACCCAGTACTTC
CASSPPNRGGGETQYF
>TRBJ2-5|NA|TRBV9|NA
TGTGCCAGCAGCGCTTTTAGGTGGGACCAAGAGACCCAGTACTTC
CASSAFRWDQETQYF
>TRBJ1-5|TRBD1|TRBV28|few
TGTGCCACCGCAGGGGGAGGTCAGCCCCAGCATTTT
CATAGGGQPQHF
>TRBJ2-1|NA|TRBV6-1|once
TGTGCCAGCAGTGTCTCGCAGGGCTTATACAATGAGCAGTTCTTC
CASSVSQGLYNEQFF
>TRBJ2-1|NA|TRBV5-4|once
TGTGCCAGCAGCTTACAGGGACCGAACAATGAGCAGTTCTTC
CASSLQGPNNEQFF
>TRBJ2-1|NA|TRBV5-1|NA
TGCGCCAGCAGCTTGGACCGGAGGGCCGCCAATGAGCAGTTCTTC
CASSLDRRAANEQFF
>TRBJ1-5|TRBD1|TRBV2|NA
TGTGCCAGCAGTGAAACCCGACAGGGCCAAAGACGGCCCCAGCATTTT
CASSETRQGQRRPQHF
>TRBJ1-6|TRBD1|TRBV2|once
TGTGCCAGCAGTGCTAGACAGGGGCTGAACTCACCCCTCCACTTT
CASSARQGLNSPLHF
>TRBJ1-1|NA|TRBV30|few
TGTGCCTGGAGTTCGGAGTGGAGGACTGAAGCTTTCTTT
CAWSSEWRTEAFF
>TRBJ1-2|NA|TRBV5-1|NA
TGCGCCAGCAGCGGGGAGGGTAACTATGGCTACACCTTC
CASSGEGNYGYTF
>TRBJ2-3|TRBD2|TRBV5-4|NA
TGTGCCAGCAGCTTGGCTGGACTAGCGGGAGTCACAGATACGCAGTATTTT
CASSLAGLAGVTDTQYF
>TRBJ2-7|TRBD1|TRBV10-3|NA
TGTGCCAGCGACAGGGGGCGAGTCGAGCAGTACTTC
CASDRGRVEQYF
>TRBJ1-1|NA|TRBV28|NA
TGTGCCAGCGGTGTCACTGAAGCTTTCTTT
CASGVTEAFF
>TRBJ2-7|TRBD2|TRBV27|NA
TGTGCCAGCAGTCTATCGAGCGCTAGCGGGGGATCCTACGAGCAGTACTTC
CASSLSSASGGSYEQYF
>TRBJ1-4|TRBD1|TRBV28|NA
TGTGCCAGTCATACAGGGGTTACTAATGAAAAACTGTTTTTT
CASHTGVTNEKLFF
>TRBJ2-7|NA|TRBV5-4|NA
TGTGCCAGCAGCTTGGGGGGGGCTAGGTACGAGCAGTACTTC
CASSLGGARYEQYF
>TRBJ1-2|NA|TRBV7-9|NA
TGTGCCAGCAGCCTAGCTGACAGGCCCTATGGCTACACCTTC
CASSLADRPYGYTF
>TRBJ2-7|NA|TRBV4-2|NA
TGTGCCAGCAGCTCACTCGGGGCAGTACCATACGAGCAGTACTTC
CASSSLGAVPYEQYF
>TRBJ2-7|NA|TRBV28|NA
TGTGCCAGCAGTCCTACCCTTACCTACGAGCAGTACTTC
CASSPTLTYEQYF
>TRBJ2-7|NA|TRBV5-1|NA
TGCGCCAGCAGTTTCCCGGGGGGCGACGAGCAGTACTTC
CASSFPGGDEQYF
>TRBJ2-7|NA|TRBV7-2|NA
TGTGCCAGCACCCTACCGGGACCCCAGTTCGAGCAGTACTTC
CASTLPGPQFEQYF
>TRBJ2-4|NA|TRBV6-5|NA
TGTGCCAGCAGTCAGGGATTGAGAAACATTCAGTACTTC
CASSQGLRNIQYF
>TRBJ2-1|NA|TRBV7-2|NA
TGTGCCAGCAGCACAGGGCCGGGATCCCCCAATGAGCAGTTCTTC
CASSTGPGSPNEQFF
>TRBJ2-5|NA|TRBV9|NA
TGTGCCAGCAGTGGACACACTGGGACAGAGACCCAGTACTTC
CASSGHTGTETQYF
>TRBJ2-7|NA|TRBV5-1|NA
TGCGCCAGCAGCTTGGGGACCTATACTACGGGGGAGCAGTACTTC
CASSLGTYTTGEQYF
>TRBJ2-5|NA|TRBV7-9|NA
TGTGCCAGCAGCAAACGGGGAGGACAAGAGACCCAGTACTTC
CASSKRGGQETQYF
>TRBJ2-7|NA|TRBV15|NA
TGTGCCACCAGCAGAGATCCAGGGGCCTACGAGCAGTACTTC
CATSRDPGAYEQYF
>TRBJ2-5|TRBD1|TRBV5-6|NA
TGTGCCAGCAGCTTACTACTTTCCGGGACAGGGAATCGGGAGACCCAGTACTTC
CASSLLLSGTGNRETQYF
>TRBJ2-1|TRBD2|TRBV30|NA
TGTGCCTGGGGAAAGGGACTAGCGGGGGACAATGAGCAGTTCTTC
CAWGKGLAGDNEQFF
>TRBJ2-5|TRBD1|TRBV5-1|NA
TGCGCCAGCAGCCAGGACAGGGTCCAAGAGACCCAGTACTTC
CASSQDRVQETQYF
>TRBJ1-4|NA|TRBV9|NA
TGTGCCAGCAGCGGTAGGAGGGGCGGGACTGGTAATGAAAAACTGTTTTTT
CASSGRRGGTGNEKLFF
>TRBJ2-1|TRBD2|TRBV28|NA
TGTGCCAGCCCCCCGAGCCTAGCGGGAGTTAAGAATGGTGAGCAGTTCTTC
CASPPSLAGVKNGEQFF
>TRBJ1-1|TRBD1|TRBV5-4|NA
TGTGCCAGCAGCTTCGGGACAGGGGATCCTGAAGCTTTCTTT
CASSFGTGDPEAFF
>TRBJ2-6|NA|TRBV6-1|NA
TGTGCCAGCAGGGAGAGCTCTGGGGCCAACGTCCTGACTTTC
CASRESSGANVLTF
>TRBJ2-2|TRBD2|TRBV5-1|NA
TGCGCCAGCAGCTCCGAAAGCGGGAGCACCGGGGAGCTGTTTTTT
CASSSESGSTGELFF
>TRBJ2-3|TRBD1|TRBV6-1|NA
TGTGCCAGCAGTCCCCGGGACAGGGGCACAGATACGCAGTATTTT
CASSPRDRGTDTQYF
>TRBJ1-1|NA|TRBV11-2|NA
TGTGCCAGCAGCTTAACAGGATCGAACACTGAAGCTTTCTTT
CASSLTGSNTEAFF
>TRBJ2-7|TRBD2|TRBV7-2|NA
TGTGCCAGCAGCTTGGCGGGGACTAGCGGCTACGAGCAGTACTTC
CASSLAGTSGYEQYF
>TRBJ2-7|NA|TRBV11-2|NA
TGTGCCAGCAGCTCCCCGAGGGGGGCTGCAGCGTTC
CASSSPRGAAAF
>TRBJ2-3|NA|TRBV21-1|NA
TGTGCCAGCAGCAAAGACGTCCGGGAAGCGAGCACAGATACGCAGTATTTT
CASSKDVREASTDTQYF
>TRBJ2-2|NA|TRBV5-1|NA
TGCGCCAGCAGCAGAATAGGGGGCACCGGGGAGCTGTTTTTT
CASSRIGGTGELFF
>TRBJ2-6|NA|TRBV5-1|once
TGCGCCAGCAGCCGCGGGAACTCTGGGGCCAACGTCCTGACTTTC
CASSRGNSGANVLTF
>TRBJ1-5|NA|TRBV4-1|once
TGCGCCAGCAGCCAATACGTGGGTGGTGGAAATCAGCCCCAGCATTTT
CASSQYVGGGNQPQHF